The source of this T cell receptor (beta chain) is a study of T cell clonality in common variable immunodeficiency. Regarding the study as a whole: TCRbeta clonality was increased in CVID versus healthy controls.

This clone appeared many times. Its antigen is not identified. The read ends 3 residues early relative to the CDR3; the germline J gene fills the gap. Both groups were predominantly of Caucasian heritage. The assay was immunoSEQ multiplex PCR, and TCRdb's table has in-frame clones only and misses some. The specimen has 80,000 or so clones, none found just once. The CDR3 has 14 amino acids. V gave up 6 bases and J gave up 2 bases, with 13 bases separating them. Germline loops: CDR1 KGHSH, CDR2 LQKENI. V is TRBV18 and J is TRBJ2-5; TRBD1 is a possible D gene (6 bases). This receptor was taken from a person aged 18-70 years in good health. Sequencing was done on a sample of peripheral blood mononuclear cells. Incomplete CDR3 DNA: TGTGCCAGCTCCTCCCTTGGACAGCAAGAGACC. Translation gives CASSSLGQQET. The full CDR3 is CASSSLGQQETQYF. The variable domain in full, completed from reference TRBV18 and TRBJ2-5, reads NAGVMQNPRHLVRRRGQEARLRCSPMKGHSHVYWYRQLPEEGLKFMVYLQKENIIDESGMPKERFSAEFPKEGPSILRIQQVVRGDSAAYFCASSSLGQQETQYFGPGTRLLVL.